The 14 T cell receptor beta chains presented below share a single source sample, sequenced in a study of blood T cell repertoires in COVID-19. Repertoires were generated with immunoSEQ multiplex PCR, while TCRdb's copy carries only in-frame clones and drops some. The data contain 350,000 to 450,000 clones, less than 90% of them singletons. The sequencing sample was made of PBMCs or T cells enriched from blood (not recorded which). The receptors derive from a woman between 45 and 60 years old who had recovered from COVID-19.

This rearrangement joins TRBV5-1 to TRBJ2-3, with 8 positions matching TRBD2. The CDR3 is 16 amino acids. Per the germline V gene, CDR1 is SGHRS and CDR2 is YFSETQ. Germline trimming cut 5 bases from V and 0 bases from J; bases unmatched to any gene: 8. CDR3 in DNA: TGCGCCAGCAGGGCCGCGACGGGAGGGAGCACAGATACGCAGTATTTT. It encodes CASRAATGGSTDTQYF. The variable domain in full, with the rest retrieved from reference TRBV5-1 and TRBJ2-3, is KAGVTQTPRYLIKTRGQQVTLSCSPISGHRSVSWYQQTPGQGLQFLFEYFSETQRNKGNFPGRFSGRQFSNSRSEMNVSTLELGDSALYLCASRAATGGSTDTQYFGPGTRLTVL.

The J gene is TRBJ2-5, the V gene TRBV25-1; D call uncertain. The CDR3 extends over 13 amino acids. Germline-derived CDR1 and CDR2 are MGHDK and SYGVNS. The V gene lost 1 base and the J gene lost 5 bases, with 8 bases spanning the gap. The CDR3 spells CASSELGVETQYF. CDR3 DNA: TGTGCCAGCAGTGAATTAGGAGTGGAGACCCAGTACTTC.

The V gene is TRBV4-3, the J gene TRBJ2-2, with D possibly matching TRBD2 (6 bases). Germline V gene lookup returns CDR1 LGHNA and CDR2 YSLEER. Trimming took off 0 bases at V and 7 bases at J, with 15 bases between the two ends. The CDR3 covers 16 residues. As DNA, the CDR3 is TGCGCCAGCAGCCAAGATCTTGGCACGGGGGTCGGGGAGCTGTTTTTT. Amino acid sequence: CASSQDLGTGVGELFF.

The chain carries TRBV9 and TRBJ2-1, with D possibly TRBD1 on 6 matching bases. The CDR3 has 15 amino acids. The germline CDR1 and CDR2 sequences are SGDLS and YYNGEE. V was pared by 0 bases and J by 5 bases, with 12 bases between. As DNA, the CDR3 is TGTGCCAGCAGCGTAGTATGGGGGCCAGACAATGAGCAGTTCTTC. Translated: CASSVVWGPDNEQFF.

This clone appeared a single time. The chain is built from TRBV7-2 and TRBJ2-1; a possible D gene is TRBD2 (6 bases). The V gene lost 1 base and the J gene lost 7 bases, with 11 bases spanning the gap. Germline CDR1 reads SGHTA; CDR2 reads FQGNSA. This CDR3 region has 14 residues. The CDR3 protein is CASSLEQAGNEQFF. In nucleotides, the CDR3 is TGTGCCAGCAGCTTAGAGCAGGCGGGGAATGAGCAGTTCTTC.

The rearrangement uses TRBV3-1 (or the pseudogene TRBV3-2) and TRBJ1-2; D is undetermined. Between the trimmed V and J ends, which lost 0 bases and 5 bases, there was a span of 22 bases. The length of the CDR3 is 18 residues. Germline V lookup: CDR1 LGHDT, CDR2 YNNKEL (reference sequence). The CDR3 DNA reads TGTGCCAGCAGCCAAGATATCGGCAGGACTCTTCCGTCTTATGGCTACACCTTC. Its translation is CASSQDIGRTLPSYGYTF.

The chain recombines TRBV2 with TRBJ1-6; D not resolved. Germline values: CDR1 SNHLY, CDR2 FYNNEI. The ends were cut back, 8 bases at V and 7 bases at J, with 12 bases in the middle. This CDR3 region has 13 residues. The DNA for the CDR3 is TGTGCCAGCTGCGTCGTAGCAAATTCACCCCTCCACTTT. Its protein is CASCVVANSPLHF.

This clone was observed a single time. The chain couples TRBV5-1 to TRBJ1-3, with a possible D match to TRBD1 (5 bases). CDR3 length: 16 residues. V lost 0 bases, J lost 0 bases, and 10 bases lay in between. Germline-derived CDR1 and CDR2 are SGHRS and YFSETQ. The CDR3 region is CASSLVAGRSGNTIYF. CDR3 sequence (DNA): TGCGCCAGCAGCTTGGTGGCAGGGCGCTCTGGAAACACCATATATTTT.

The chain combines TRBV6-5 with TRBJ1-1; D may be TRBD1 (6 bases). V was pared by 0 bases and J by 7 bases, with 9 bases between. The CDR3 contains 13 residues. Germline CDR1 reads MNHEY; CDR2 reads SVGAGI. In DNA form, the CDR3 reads TGTGCCAGCAGTTACTCGACAGGAATTGAAGCTTTCTTT. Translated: CASSYSTGIEAFF.

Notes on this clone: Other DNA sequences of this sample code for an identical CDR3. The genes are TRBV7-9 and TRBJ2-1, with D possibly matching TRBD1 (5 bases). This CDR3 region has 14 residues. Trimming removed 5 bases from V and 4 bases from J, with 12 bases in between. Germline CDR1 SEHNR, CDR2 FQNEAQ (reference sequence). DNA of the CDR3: TGTGCCAGCAGCCCAGGGCTAACATACAATGAGCAGTTCTTC. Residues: CASSPGLTYNEQFF.

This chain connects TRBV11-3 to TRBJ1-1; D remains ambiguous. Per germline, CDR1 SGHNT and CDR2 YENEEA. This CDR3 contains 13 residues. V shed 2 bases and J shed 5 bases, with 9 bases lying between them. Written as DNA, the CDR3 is TGTGCCAGCAGCTTAACCCGAGAGACTGAAGCTTTCTTT. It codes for CASSLTRETEAFF.

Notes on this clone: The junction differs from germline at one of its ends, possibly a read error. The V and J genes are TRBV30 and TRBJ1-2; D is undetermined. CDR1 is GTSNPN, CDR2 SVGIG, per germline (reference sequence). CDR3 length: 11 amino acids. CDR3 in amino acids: CAWSANSGYTF. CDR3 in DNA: TGTGCCTGGAGTGCTAACTCTGGCTACACCTTC.

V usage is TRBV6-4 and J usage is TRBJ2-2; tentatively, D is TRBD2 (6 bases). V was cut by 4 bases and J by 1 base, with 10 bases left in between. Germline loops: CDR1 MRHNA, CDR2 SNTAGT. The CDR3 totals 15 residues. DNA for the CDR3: TGTGCCAGCAGTGGTCAGGGAGGGAACACCGGGGAGCTGTTTTTT. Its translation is CASSGQGGNTGELFF.

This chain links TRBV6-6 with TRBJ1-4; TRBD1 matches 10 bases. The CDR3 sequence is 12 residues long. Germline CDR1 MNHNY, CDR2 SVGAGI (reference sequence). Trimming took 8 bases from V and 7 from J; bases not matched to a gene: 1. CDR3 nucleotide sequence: TGTGCCAGCGGGACAGGGGCTGAAAAACTGTTTTTT. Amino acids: CASGTGAEKLFF.